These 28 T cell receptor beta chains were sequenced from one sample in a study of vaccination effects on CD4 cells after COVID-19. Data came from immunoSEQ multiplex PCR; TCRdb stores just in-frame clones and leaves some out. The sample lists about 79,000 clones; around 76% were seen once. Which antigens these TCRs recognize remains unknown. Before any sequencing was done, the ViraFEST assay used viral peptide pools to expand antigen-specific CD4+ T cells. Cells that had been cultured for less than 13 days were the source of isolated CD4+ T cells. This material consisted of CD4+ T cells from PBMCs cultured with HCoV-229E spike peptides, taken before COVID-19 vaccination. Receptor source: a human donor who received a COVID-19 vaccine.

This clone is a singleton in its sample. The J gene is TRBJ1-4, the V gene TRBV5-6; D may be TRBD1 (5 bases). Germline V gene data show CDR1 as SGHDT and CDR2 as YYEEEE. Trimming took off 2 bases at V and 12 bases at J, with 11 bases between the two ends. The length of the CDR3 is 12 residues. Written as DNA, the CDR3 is TGTGCCAGCAGCTTCAGGGCTGCGGAACTGTTTTTT. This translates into CASSFRAAELFF.

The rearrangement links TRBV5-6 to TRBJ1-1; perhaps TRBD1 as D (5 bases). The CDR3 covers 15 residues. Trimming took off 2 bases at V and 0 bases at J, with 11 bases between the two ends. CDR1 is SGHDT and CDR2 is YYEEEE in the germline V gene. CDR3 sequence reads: CASSFLGGVNTEAFF. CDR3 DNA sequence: TGTGCCAGCAGCTTCTTGGGGGGTGTGAACACTGAAGCTTTCTTT.

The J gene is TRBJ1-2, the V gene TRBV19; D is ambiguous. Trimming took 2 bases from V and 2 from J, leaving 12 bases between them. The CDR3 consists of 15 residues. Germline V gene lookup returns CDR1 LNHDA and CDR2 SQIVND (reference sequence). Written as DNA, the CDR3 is TGTGCCAGTAGTATAAGAGGCAGACCCAACTATGGCTACACCTTC. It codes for CASSIRGRPNYGYTF.

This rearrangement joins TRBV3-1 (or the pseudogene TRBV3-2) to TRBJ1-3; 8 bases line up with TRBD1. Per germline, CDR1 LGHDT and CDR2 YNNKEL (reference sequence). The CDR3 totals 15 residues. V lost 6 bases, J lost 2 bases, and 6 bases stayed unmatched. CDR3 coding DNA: TGTGCCAGCAGTCGAGGACAGGGCGCTGGAAACACCATATATTTT. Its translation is CASSRGQGAGNTIYF.

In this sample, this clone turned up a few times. The CDR3 region is CASSFRADTEAFF. The CDR3 nucleotides read TGTGCCAGCAGCTTTCGGGCAGACACTGAAGCTTTCTTT. The chain uses TRBV7-3 and TRBJ1-1, with no clear D. CDR3 length equals 13 residues. From germline, CDR1 is SGHTA and CDR2 FQGTGA. V lost 3 bases and J lost 3, with 8 bases in between.

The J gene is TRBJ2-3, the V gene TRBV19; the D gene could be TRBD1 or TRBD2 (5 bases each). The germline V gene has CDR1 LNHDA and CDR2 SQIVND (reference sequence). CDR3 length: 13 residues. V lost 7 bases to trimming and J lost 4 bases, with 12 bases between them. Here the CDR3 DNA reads TGTGCCAGTAATTCTCTGGGGGCAGATACGCAGTATTTT. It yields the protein CASNSLGADTQYF.

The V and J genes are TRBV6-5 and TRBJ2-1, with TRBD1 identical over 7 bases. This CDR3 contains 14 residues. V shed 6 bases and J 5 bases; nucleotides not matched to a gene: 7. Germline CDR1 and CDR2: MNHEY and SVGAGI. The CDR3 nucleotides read TGTGCCAGCAGCAGAGACAGGGTGGACAATGAGCAGTTCTTC. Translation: CASSRDRVDNEQFF.

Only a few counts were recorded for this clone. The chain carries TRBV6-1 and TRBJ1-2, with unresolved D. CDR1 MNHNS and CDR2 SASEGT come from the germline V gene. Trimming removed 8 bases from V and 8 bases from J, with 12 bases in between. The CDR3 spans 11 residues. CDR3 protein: CASGRVSGYTF. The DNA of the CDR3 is TGTGCCAGCGGTAGAGTGAGCGGCTACACCTTC.

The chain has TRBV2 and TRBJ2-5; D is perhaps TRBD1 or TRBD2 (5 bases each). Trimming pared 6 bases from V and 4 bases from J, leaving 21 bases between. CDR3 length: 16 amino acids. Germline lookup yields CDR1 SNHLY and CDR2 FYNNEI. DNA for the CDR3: TGTGCCAGCAGAAACATCGCCGGGACCGCGGGAGAGACCCAGTACTTC. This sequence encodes CASRNIAGTAGETQYF. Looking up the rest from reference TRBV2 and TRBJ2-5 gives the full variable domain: EPEVTQTPSHQVTQMGQEVILRCVPISNHLYFYWYRQILGQKVEFLVSFYNNEISEKSEIFDDQFSVERPDGSNFTLKIRSTKLEDSAMYFCASRNIAGTAGETQYFGPGTRLLVL.

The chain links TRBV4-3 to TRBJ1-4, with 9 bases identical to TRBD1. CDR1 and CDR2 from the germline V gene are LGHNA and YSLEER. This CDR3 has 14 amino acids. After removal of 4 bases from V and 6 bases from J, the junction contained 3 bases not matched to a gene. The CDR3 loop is CASSPRTGDEKLFF. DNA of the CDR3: TGCGCCAGCAGCCCCAGGACAGGGGATGAAAAACTGTTTTTT.

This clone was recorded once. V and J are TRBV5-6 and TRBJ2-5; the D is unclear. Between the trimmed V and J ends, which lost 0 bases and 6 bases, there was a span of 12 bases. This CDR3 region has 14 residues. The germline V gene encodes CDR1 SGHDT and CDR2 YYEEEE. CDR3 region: CASSLADGVKTQYF. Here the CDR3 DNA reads TGTGCCAGCAGCTTGGCGGATGGGGTAAAGACCCAGTACTTC.

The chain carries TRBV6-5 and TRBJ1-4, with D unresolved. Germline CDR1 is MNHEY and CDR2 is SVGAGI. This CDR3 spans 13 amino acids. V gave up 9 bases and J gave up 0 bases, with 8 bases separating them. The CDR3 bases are TGTGCCAGTTCAAAGACAACTAATGAAAAACTGTTTTTT. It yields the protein CASSKTTNEKLFF.

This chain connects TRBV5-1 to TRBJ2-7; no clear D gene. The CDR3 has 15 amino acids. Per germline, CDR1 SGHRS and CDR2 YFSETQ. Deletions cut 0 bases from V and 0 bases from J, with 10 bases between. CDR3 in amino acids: CASSLEPASSYEQYV. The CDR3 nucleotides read TGCGCCAGCAGCTTGGAGCCAGCTAGCTCCTACGAGCAGTACGTC.

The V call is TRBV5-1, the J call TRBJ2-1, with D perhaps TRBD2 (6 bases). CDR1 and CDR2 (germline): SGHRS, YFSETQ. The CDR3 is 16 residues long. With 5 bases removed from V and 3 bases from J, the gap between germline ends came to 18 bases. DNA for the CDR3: TGCGCCAGCAGGGGCGGATCGGGACTTAGCTACAATGAGCAGTTCTTC. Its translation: CASRGGSGLSYNEQFF.

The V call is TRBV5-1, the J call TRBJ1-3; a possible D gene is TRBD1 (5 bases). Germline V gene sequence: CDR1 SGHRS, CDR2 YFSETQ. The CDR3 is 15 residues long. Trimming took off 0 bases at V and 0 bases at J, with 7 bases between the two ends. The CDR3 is CASSLDGASGNTIYF. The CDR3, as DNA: TGCGCCAGCAGCTTGGACGGGGCCTCTGGAAACACCATATATTTT.

CDR3 loop: CASSLGGEGNIQYF. Here the CDR3 DNA reads TGTGCCAGCAGCTTGGGCGGGGAAGGAAACATTCAGTACTTC. The chain couples TRBV5-5 to TRBJ2-4, with D possibly TRBD2 on 6 matching bases. The germline V gene encodes CDR1 SGHKS and CDR2 YYEKEE (reference sequence). This CDR3 has 14 amino acids. The V end lost 0 bases, the J end lost 6 bases, and 10 bases lay between the germline ends.

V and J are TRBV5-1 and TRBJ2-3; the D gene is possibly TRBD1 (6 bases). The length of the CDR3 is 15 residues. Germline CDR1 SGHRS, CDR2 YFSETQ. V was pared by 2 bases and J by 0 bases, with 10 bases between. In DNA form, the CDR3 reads TGCGCCAGCAGCTTCAAGACAGGAAGCACAGATACGCAGTATTTT. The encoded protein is CASSFKTGSTDTQYF. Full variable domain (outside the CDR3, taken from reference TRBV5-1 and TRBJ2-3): KAGVTQTPRYLIKTRGQQVTLSCSPISGHRSVSWYQQTPGQGLQFLFEYFSETQRNKGNFPGRFSGRQFSNSRSEMNVSTLELGDSALYLCASSFKTGSTDTQYFGPGTRLTVL.

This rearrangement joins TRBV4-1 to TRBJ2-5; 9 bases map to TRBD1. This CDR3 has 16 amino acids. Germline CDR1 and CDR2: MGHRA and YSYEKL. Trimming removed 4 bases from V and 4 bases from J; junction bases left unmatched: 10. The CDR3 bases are TGCGCCAGCAGCCCCCAGACAGGGGGAACTCGAGAGACCCAGTACTTC. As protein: CASSPQTGGTRETQYF.

CDR3 in amino acids: CASSPQGFGTYNEQFF. Written as DNA, the CDR3 is TGTGCCAGCTCACCGCAGGGGTTCGGTACATACAATGAGCAGTTCTTC. The chain combines TRBV18 with TRBJ2-1; maybe TRBD1 (6 bases). CDR1 and CDR2 (germline): KGHSH, LQKENI. The CDR3 is 16 residues long. The ends were cut back, 3 bases at V and 4 bases at J, with 16 bases in the middle. The variable domain in full, completed from reference TRBV18 and TRBJ2-1, reads NAGVMQNPRHLVRRRGQEARLRCSPMKGHSHVYWYRQLPEEGLKFMVYLQKENIIDESGMPKERFSAEFPKEGPSILRIQQVVRGDSAAYFCASSPQGFGTYNEQFFGPGTRLTVL.

CDR3 DNA: TGTGCCAGCTCACCTCGCCCGGAGACCGGGGAGCTGTTTTTT. This codes for CASSPRPETGELFF. The chain is built from TRBV18 and TRBJ2-2; D gene ambiguous. The V gene's germline CDR1 is KGHSH and CDR2 LQKENI. V was shortened by 3 bases and J by 5 bases, with 10 bases between the two germline ends. CDR3 size: 14 residues.

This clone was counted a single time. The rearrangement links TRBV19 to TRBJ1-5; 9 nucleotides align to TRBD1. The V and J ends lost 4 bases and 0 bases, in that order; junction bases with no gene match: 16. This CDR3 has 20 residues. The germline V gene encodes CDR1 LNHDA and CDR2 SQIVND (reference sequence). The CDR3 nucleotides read TGTGCCAGTAGTAGAGAACTCCGATCGGGACAGGGCTATAGCAATCAGCCCCAGCATTTT. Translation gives CASSRELRSGQGYSNQPQHF. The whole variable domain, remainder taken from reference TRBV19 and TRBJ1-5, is DGGITQSPKYLFRKEGQNVTLSCEQNLNHDAMYWYRQDPGQGLRLIYYSQIVNDFQKGDIAEGYSVSREKKESFPLTVTSAQKNPTAFYLCASSRELRSGQGYSNQPQHFGDGTRLSIL.

As DNA, the CDR3 is TGTGCCAGCAGCCCCCAGGGCGGCTCTGGAAACACCATATATTTT. This sequence encodes CASSPQGGSGNTIYF. This chain links TRBV7-3 with TRBJ1-3, with D perhaps matching TRBD1 (5 bases). Germline V gene sequence: CDR1 SGHTA, CDR2 FQGTGA. The CDR3 runs 15 residues. The V end lost 5 bases, the J end lost 0 bases, and 11 bases lay between the germline ends.

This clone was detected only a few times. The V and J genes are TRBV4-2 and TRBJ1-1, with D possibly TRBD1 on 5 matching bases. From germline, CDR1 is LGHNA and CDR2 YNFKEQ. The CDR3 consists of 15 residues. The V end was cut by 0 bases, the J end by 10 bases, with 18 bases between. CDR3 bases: TGTGCCAGCAGCCAAGATTTTTTGGGGGATCGTGTAGCTTTCTTT. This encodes CASSQDFLGDRVAFF.

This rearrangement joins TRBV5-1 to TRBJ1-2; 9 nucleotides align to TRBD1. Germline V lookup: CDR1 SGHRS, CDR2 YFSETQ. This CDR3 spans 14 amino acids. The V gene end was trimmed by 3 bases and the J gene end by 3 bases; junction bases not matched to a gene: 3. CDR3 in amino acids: CASSSDRGDYGYTF. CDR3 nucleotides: TGCGCCAGCAGCTCGGACAGGGGCGACTATGGCTACACCTTC.

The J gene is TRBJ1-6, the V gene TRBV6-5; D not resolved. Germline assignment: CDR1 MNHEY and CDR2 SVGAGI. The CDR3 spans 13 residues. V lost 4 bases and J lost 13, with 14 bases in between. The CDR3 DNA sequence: TGTGCCAGCAGTTCAGGACGCACTATCCCCCTCCACTTT. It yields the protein CASSSGRTIPLHF.

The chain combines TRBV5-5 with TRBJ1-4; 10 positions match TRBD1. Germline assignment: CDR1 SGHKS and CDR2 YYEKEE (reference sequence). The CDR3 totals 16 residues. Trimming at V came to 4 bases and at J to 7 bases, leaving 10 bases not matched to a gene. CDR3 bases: TGTGCCAGCAGCCTAGGACAGGGGGAGAAGCGTGAAAAACTGTTTTTT. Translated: CASSLGQGEKREKLFF. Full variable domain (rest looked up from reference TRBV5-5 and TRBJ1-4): DAGVTQSPTHLIKTRGQQVTLRCSPISGHKSVSWYQQVLGQGPQFIFQYYEKEERGRGNFPDRFSARQFPNYSSELNVNALLLGDSALYLCASSLGQGEKREKLFFGSGTQLSVL.

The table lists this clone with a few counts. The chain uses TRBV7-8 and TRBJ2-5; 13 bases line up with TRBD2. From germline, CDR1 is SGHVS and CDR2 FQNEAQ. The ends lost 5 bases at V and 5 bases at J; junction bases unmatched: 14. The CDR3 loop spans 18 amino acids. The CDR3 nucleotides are TGTGCCAGCAGCACGCGGACTGTGACTAGCGGGGGGAGGGAGACCCAGTACTTC. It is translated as CASSTRTVTSGGRETQYF. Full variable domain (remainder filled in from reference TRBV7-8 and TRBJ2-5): GAGVSQSPRYKVAKRGQDVALRCDPISGHVSLFWYQQALGQGPEFLTYFQNEAQLDKSGLPSDRFFAERPEGSVSTLKIQRTQQEDSAVYLCASSTRTVTSGGRETQYFGPGTRLLVL.

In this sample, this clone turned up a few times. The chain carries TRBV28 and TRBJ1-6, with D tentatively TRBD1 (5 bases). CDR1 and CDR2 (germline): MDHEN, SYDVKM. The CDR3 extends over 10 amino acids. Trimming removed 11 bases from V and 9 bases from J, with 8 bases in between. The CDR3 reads CAGGVSPLHF. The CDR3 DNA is TGTGCCGGAGGGGTTTCACCCCTCCACTTT.